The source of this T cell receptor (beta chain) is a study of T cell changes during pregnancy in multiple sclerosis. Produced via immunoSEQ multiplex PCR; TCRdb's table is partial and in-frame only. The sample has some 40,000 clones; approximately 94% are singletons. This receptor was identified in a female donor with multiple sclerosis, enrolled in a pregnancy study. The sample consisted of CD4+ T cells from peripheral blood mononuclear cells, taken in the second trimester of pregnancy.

CDR3 nucleotides: TGTGCCAGCAGTCAAGACAGGGGAAACTCACCCCTCCACTTT. Its protein is CASSQDRGNSPLHF. The chain couples TRBV2 to TRBJ1-6; 8 nucleotides agree with TRBD1. The V gene's germline CDR1 is SNHLY and CDR2 FYNNEI. Germline trimming cut 5 bases from V and 10 bases from J; bases unmatched to any gene: 7. The CDR3 spans 14 residues.